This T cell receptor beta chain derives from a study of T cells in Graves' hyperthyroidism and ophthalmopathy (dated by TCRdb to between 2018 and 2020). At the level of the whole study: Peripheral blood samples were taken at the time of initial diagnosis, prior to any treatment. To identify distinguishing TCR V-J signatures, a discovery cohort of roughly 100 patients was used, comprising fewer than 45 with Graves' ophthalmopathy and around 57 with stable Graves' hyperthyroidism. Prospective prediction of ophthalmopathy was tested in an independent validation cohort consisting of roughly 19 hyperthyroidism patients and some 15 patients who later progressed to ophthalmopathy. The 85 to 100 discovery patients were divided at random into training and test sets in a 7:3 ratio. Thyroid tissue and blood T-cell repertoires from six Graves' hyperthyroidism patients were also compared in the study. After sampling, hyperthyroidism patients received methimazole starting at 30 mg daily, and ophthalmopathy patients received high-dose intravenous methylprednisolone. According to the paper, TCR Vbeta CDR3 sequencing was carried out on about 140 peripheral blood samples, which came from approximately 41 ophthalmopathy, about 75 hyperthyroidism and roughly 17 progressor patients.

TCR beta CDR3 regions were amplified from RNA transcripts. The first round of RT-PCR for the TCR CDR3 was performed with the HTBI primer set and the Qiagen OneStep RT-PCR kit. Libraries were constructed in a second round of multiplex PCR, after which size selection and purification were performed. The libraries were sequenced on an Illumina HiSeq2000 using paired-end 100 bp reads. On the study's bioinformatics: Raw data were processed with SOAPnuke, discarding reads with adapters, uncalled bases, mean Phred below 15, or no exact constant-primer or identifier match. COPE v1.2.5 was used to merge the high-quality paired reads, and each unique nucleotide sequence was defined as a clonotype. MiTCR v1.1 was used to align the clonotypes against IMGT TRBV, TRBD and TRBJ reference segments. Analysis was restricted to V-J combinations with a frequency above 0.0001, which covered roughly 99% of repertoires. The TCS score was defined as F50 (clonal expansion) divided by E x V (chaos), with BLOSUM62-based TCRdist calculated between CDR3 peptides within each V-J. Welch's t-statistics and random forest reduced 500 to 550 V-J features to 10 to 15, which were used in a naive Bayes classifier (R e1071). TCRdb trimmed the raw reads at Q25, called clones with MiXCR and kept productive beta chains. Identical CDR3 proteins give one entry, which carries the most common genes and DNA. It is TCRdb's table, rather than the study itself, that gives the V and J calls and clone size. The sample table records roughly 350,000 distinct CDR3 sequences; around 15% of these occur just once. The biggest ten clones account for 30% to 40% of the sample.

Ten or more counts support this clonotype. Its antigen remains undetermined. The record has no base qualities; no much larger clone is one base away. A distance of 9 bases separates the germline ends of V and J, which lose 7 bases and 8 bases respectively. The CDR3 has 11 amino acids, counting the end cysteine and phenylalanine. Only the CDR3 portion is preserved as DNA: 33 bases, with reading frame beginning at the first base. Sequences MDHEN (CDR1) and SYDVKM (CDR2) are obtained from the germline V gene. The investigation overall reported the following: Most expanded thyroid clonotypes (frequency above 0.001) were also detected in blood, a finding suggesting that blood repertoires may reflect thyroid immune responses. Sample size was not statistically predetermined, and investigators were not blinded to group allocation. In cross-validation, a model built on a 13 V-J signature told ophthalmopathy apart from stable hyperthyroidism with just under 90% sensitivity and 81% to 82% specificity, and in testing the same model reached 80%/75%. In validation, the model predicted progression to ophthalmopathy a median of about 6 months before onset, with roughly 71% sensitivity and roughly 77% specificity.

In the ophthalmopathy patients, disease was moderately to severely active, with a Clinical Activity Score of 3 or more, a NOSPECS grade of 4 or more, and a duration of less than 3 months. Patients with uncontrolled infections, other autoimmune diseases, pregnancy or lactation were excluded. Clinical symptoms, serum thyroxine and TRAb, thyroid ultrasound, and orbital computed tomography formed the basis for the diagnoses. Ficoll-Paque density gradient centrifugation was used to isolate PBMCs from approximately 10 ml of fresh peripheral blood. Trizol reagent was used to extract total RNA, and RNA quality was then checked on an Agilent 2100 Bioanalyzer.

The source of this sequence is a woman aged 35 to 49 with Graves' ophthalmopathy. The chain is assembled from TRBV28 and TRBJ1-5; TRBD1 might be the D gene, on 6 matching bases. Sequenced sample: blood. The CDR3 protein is CASTEGEPQHF. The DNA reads TGTGCCAGCACTGAGGGGGAGCCCCAGCATTTT.